This T cell receptor beta chain was recorded in a study of CD8+ T cells in alopecia areata. Study-wide points: Higher clonality than in normal scalp was seen in lesional scalp, especially alopecia totalis/universalis. Although TCR sharing was seen in mice, sharing across patients was less clear, possibly for HLA-related reasons.

For several patients taking part in the biomarker study, CD4+ cells were further sorted into CD25+CD127- cells. As regards this clone: Its antigen is currently unknown.

As the sequencing template, cDNA was produced by extracting RNA and reverse transcribing it. Generated by immunoSEQ multiplex PCR, the TCRdb table keeps only in-frame clones and is missing some. The repertoire consists of just over 20,000 clones, with roughly three fifths occurring once and the leading ten covering 3.5% to 5%. The sample was CD4+ Tregs sorted from blood. This TCR derives from a human donor with alopecia areata.

CDR3 sequence: CASSDRGRPNEQFF. The CDR3 DNA sequence: TGTGCCAGCAGCGACAGGGGGCGTCCGAATGAGCAGTTCTTC. The chain joins TRBV14 to TRBJ2-1; 10 bases fit TRBD1. The CDR3 runs 14 residues. J lost 7 bases, V lost 5 bases, and 5 bases had no gene match. CDR1 and CDR2 from the germline V gene are SGHDN and FVKESK. Full variable domain (rest looked up from reference TRBV14 and TRBJ2-1): EAGVTQFPSHSVIEKGQTVTLRCDPISGHDNLYWYRRVMGKEIKFLLHFVKESKQDESGMPNNRFLAERTGGTYSTLKVQPAELEDSGVYFCASSDRGRPNEQFFGPGTRLTVL.